This TCR beta chain was captured in a study of cytomegalovirus exposure and HLA in healthy donors. The CDR3 runs to 20 residues. V shed 3 bases, J shed 4 bases, and the junction held 22 bases outside the gene matches. Germline values: CDR1 MNHEY, CDR2 SMNVEV (reference sequence). Only one count was recorded for this clone. Vbeta (60) and Jbeta (13) primers were used in the PCR. Assay used: immunoSEQ multiplex PCR; TCRdb lists only in-frame clones, some missing. This sample yields 99,000 or so clones, of which approximately 83% are seen a single time; more than 3% belongs to the top ten. The chain carries TRBV27 and TRBJ1-2, with TRBD1 matching 8 bases. The receptor was isolated from a female donor in good health and CMV-seropositive. The specimen sequenced was PBMCs. CDR3 nucleotide sequence: TGTGCCAGCAGTTTCTCCCACGCTCCCCGGGACAGGAGTTCCGGCTATGGCTACACCTTC. It yields the protein CASSFSHAPRDRSSGYGYTF.